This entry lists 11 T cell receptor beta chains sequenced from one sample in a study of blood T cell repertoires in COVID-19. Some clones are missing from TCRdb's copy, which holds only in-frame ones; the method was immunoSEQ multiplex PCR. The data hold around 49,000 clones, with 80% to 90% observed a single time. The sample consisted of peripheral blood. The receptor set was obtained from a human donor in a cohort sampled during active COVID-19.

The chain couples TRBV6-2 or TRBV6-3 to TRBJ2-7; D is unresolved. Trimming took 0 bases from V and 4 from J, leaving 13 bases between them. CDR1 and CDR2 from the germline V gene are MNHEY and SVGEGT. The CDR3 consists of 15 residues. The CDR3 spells CASSYSNVRRYEQYF. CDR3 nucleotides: TGTGCCAGCAGTTACTCGAACGTGAGGCGGTACGAGCAGTACTTC.

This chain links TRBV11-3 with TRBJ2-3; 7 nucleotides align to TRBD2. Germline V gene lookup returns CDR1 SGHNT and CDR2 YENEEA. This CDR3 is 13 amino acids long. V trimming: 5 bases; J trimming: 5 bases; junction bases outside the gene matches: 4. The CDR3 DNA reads TGTGCCAGCAGCACTTCGGGGGGAGATACGCAGTATTTT. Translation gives CASSTSGGDTQYF.

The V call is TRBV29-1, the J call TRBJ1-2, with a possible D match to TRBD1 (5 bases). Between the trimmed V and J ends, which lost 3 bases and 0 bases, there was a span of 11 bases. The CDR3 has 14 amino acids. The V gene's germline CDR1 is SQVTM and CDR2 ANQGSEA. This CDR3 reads CSVESGTANYGYTF. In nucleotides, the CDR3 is TGCAGCGTTGAGAGCGGGACTGCTAACTATGGCTACACCTTC.

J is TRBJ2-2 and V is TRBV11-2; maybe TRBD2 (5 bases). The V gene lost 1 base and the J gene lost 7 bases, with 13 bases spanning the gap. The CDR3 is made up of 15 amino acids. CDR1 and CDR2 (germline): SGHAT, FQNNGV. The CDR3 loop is CASSLVTGLVGELFF. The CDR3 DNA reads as TGTGCCAGCAGCTTAGTTACGGGATTGGTCGGGGAGCTGTTTTTT.

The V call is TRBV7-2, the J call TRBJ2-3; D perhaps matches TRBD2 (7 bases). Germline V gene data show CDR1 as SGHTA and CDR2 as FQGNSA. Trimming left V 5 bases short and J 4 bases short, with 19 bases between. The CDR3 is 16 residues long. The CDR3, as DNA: TGTGCCAGCAGCGCACGGGGGGCGGGTGCGGCAGATACGCAGTATTTT. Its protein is CASSARGAGAADTQYF. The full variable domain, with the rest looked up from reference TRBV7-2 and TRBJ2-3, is GAGVSQSPSNKVTEKGKDVELRCDPISGHTALYWYRQSLGQGLEFLIYFQGNSAPDKSGLPSDRFSAERTGGSVSTLTIQRTQQEDSAVYLCASSARGAGAADTQYFGPGTRLTVL.

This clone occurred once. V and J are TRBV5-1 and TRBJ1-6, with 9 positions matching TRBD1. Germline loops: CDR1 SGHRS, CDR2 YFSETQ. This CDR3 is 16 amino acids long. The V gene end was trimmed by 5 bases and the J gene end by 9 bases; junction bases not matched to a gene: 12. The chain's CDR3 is CASRPTPGQGFSPLHF. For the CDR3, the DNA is TGCGCCAGCAGACCAACACCGGGACAGGGATTTTCACCCCTCCACTTT.

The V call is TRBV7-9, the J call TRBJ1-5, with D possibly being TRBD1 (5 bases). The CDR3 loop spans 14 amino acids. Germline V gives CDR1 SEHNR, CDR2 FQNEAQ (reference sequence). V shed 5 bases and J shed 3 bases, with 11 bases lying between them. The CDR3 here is CASSNDRINQPQHF. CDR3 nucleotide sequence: TGTGCCAGCAGCAATGACAGAATCAATCAGCCCCAGCATTTT.

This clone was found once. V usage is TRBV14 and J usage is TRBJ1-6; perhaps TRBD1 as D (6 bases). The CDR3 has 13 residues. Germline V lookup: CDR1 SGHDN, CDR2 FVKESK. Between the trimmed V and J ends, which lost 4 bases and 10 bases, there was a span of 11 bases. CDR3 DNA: TGTGCCAGCAGCCCGAGGACAGAATCACCCCTCCACTTT. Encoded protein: CASSPRTESPLHF.

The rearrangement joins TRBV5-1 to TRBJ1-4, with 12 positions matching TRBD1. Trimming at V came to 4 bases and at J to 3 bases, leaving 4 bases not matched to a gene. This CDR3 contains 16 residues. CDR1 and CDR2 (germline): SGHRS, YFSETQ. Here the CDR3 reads CASSPGTGGPNEKLFF. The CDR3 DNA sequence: TGCGCCAGCAGCCCTGGGACAGGGGGCCCTAATGAAAAACTGTTTTTT.

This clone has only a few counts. The CDR3 is CASSYSQGLGYTF. CDR3 DNA sequence: TGCGCCAGCAGCTACAGTCAGGGGCTTGGCTACACCTTC. The V call is TRBV5-1, the J call TRBJ1-2; weak D call: TRBD1 (6 bases). Per germline, CDR1 SGHRS and CDR2 YFSETQ. Trimming pared 3 bases from V and 7 bases from J, leaving 13 bases between. The CDR3 consists of 13 residues.

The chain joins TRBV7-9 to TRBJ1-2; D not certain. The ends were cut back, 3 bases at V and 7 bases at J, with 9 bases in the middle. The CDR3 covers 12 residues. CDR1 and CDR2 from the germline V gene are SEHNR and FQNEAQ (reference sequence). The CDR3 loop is CASSFTVSGYTF. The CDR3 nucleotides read TGTGCCAGCAGCTTCACGGTGTCTGGCTACACCTTC.